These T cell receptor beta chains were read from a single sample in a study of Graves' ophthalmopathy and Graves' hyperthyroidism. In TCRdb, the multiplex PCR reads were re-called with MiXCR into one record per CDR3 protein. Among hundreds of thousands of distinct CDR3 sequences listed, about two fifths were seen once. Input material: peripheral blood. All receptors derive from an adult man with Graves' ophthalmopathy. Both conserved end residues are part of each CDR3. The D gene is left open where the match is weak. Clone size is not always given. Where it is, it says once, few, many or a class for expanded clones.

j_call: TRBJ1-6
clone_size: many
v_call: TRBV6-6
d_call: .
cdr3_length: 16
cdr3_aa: CASSYTRQSTNSPLHF
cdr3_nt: TGTGCCAGCAGTTACACGCGACAGTCAACTAATTCACCCCTCCACTTT

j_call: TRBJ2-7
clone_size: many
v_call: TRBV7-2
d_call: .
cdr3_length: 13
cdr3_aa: CASQLGDSYEQYF
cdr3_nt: TGTGCCAGCCAGCTGGGTGACTCCTACGAGCAGTACTTC

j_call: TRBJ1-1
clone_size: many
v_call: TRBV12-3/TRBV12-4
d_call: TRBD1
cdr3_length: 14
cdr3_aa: CASSRQGGIAEAFF
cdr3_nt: TGTGCCAGCAGCCGCCAGGGGGGAATTGCTGAAGCTTTCTTT

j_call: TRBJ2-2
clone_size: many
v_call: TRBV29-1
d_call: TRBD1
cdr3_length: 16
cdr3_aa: CSVADPGQGATGELFF
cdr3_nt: TGCAGCGTTGCTGATCCGGGACAGGGGGCAACCGGGGAGCTGTTTTTT

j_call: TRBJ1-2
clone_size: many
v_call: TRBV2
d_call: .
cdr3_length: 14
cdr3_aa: CASTTGPLNYGYTF
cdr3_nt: TGTGCCAGCACGACGGGACCGCTTAACTATGGCTACACCTTC

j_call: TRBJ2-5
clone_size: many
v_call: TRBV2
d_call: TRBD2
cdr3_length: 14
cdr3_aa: CASNLAGGPETQYF
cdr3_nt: TGTGCCAGCAATTTAGCGGGAGGGCCGGAGACCCAGTACTTC

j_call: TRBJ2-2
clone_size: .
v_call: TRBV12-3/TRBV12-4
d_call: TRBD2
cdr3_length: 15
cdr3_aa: CASSSSGRNTGELFF
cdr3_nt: TGTGCCAGCAGCTCTAGCGGGAGAAACACCGGGGAGCTGTTTTTT

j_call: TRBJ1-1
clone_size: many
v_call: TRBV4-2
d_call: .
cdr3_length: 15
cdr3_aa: CASSQAGTSATEAFF
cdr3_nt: TGTGCCAGCAGCCAAGCCGGCACCAGCGCGACTGAAGCTTTCTTT

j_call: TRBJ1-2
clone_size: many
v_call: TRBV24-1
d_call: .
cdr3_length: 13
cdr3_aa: CATSDPTGRGYTF
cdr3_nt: TGTGCCACCAGTGATCCAACAGGGCGAGGCTACACCTTC

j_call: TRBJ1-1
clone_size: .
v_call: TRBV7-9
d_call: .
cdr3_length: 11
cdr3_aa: CASSLGNGAFF
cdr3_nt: TGTGCCAGCAGCTTAGGTAACGGAGCTTTCTTT

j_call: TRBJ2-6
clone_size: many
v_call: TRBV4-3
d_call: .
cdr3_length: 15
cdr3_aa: CASSPSGAGANVLTF
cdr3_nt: TGCGCCAGCAGCCCTTCTGGGGCTGGGGCCAACGTCCTGACTTTC

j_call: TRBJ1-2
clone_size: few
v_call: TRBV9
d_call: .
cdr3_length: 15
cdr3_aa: CASSQDHNSNYGYTF
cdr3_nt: TGTGCCAGCAGCCAAGATCATAACAGCAACTATGGCTACACCTTC

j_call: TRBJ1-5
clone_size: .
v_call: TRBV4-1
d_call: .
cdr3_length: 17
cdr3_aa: CASSQLSGGRLNQPQHF
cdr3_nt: TGCGCCAGCAGCCAGCTATCCGGGGGACGGTTAAATCAGCCCCAGCATTTT

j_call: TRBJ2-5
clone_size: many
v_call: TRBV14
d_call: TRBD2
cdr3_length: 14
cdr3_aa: CASSQYGGAETQYF
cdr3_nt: TGTGCCAGCAGCCAATACGGGGGGGCGGAGACCCAGTACTTC

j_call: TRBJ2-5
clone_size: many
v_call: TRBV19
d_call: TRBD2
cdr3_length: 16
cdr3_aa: CASSLEAGGGQETQYF
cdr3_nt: TGTGCCAGTAGTCTAGAAGCGGGAGGTGGCCAAGAGACCCAGTACTTC

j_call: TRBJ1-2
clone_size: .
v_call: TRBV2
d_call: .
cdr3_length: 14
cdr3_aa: CASVLTVGVDGYTF
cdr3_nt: TGTGCCAGTGTGTTAACAGTCGGCGTAGATGGCTACACCTTC

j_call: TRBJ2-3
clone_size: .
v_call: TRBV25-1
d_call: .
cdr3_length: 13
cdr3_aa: CASSAWRPDTQYF
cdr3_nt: TGTGCCAGCAGTGCGTGGAGACCAGATACGCAGTATTTT

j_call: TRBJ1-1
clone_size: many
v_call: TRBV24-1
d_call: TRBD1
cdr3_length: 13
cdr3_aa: CATSGQGGTEAFF
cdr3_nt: TGTGCCACCAGTGGGCAGGGGGGAACTGAAGCTTTCTTT

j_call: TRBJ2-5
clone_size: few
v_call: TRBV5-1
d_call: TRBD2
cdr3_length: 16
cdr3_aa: CASSLAGSGNQETQYF
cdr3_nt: TGCGCCAGCAGCTTGGCCGGGAGCGGGAACCAAGAGACCCAGTACTTC

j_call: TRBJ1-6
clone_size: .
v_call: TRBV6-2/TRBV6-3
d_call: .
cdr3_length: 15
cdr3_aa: CASSELRTENSPLHF
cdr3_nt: TGTGCCAGCAGTGAATTAAGGACAGAGAATTCACCCCTCCACTTT

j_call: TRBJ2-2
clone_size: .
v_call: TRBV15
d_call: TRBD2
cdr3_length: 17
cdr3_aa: CATSREGGGRDTGELFF
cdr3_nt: TGTGCCACCAGCAGAGAAGGCGGGGGGAGGGACACCGGGGAGCTGTTTTTT

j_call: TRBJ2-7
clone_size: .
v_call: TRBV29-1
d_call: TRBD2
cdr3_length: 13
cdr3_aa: CSVSGRHSYEQYF
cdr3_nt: TGCAGCGTTAGCGGGAGACACTCCTACGAGCAGTACTTC

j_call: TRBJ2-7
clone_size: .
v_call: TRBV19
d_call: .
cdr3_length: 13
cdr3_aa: CASSLVGDNEQYF
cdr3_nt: TGTGCCAGCAGCTTAGTAGGGGACAATGAGCAGTACTTC

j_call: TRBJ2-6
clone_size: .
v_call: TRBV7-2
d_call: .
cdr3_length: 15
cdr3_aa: CASSLTQTGANVLTF
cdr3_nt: TGTGCCAGCAGCCTAACCCAGACAGGGGCCAACGTCCTGACTTTC

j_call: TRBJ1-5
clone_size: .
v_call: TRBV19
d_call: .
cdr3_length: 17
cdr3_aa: CASSTRGTGFSNQPQHF
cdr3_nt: TGTGCCAGTAGTACCCGGGGGACTGGGTTTAGCAATCAGCCCCAGCATTTT

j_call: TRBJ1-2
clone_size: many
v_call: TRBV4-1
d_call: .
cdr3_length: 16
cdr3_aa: CASSQVLHRTNYGYTF
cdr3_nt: TGCGCCAGCAGCCAAGTGCTCCACAGAACTAACTATGGCTACACCTTC

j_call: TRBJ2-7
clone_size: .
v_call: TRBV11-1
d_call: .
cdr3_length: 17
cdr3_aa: CASSLGVSDGATNEQYF
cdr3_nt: TGTGCCAGCAGCTTAGGAGTCTCGGACGGAGCTACCAACGAGCAGTACTTC

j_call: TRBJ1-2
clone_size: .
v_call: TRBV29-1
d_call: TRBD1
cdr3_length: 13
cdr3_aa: CSVEGGQYYGYTF
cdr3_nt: TGCAGCGTTGAAGGGGGACAGTACTATGGCTACACCTTC

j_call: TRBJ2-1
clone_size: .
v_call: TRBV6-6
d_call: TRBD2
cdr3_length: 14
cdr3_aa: CASSSSGPIGEQFF
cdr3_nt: TGTGCCAGCAGTTCTAGCGGGCCTATCGGTGAGCAGTTCTTC

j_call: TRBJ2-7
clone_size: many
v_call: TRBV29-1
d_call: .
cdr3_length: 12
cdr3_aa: CSAGQPNYEQYF
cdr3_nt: TGCAGCGCTGGACAGCCGAACTACGAGCAGTACTTC

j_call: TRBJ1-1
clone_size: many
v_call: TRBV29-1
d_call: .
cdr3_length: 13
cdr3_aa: CSVERPLNTEAFF
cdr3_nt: TGCAGCGTTGAACGCCCCCTGAACACTGAAGCTTTCTTT

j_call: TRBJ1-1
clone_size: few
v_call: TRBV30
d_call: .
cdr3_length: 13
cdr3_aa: CAWSVSGIAEAFF
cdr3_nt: TGTGCCTGGAGTGTTTCAGGAATCGCTGAAGCTTTCTTT

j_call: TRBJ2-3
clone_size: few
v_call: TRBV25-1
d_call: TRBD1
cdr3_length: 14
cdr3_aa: CARGGTDSLDTQYF
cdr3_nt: TGTGCCAGAGGTGGGACAGACTCCCTGGATACGCAGTATTTT

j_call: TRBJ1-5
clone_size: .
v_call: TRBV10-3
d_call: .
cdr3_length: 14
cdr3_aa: CAISVGNSNQPQHF
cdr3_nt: TGTGCCATCAGTGTTGGAAATAGCAATCAGCCCCAGCATTTT

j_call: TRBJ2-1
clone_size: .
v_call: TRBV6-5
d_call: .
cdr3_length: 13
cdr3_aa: CASSPDSWREQFF
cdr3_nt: TGTGCCAGCAGTCCGGACAGCTGGAGGGAGCAGTTCTTC

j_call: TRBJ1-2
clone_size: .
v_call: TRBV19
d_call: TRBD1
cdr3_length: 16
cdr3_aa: CASSIDPGRGNYGYTF
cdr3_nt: TGTGCCAGTAGTATAGACCCCGGCAGGGGGAACTATGGCTACACCTTC

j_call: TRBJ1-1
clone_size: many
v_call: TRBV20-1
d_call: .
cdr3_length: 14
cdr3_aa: CSAQLDRAGTEAFF
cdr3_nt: TGCAGTGCGCAGTTAGACCGGGCTGGCACTGAAGCTTTCTTT

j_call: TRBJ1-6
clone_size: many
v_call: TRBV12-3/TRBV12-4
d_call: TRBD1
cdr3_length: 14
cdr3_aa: CASTLGTANSPLHF
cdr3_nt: TGTGCCAGCACCCTAGGGACAGCTAATTCACCCCTCCACTTT

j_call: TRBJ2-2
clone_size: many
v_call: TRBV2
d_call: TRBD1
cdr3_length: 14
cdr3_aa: CASRPGQGSVELFF
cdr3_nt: TGTGCCAGCAGGCCGGGACAGGGATCTGTGGAGCTGTTTTTT

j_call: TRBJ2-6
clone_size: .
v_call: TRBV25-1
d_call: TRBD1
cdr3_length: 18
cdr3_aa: CASSATGQGPSGANVLTF
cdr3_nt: TGTGCCAGCAGTGCCACGGGACAGGGCCCCTCTGGGGCCAACGTCCTGACTTTC

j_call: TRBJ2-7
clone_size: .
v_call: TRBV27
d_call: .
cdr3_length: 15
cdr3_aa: CASKQETGPPYEQYF
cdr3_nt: TGTGCCAGCAAACAAGAAACGGGACCGCCCTACGAGCAGTACTTC

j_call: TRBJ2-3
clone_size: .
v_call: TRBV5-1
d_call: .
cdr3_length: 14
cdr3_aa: CASSPNRRVNTQYF
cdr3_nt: TGCGCCAGCAGCCCCAACCGGAGGGTAAATACGCAGTATTTT

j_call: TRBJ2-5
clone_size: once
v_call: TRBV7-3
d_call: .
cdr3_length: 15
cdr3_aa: CASSLNGRIQETQYF
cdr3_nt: TGTGCCAGCAGCTTAAACGGCAGGATACAAGAGACCCAGTACTTC

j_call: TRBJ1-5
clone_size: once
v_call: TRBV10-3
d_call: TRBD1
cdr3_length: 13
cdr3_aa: CAIKEGAQETQHF
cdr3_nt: TGTGCCATCAAGGAGGGGGCTCAAGAGACCCAGCATTTT

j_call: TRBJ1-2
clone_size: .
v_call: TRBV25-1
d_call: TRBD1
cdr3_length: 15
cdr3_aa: CASSSVGQENYGYTF
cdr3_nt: TGTGCCAGCAGTTCGGTCGGACAGGAAAACTATGGCTACACCTTC

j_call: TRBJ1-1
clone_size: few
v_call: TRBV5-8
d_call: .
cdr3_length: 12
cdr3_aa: CARLTRDTEAFF
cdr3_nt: TGTGCCAGATTGACCAGGGACACTGAAGCTTTCTTT

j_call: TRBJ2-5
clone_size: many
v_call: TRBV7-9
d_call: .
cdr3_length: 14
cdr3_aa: CASSPPSRVETQYF
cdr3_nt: TGTGCCAGCAGCCCACCTTCCCGGGTGGAGACCCAGTACTTC

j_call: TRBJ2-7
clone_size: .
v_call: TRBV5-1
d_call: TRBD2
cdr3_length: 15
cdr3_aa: CASSRNPGGYYEQYF
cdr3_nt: TGCGCCAGCTCCCGAAACCCCGGGGGGTACTACGAGCAGTACTTC

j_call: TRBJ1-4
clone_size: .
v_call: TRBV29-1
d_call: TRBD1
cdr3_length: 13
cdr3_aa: CSVSQGSDEKLFF
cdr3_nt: TGCAGCGTTTCACAGGGGTCGGATGAAAAACTGTTTTTT

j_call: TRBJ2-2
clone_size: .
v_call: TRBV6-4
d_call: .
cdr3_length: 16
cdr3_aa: CASSDGSGPRGGELFF
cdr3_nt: TGTGCCAGCAGTGACGGTAGCGGCCCTCGGGGCGGGGAGCTGTTTTTT

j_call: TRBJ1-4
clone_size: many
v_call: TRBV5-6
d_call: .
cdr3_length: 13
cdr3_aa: CASSLGSTNGLFF
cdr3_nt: TGTGCCAGCAGCTTGGGTTCTACCAACGGACTGTTTTTT

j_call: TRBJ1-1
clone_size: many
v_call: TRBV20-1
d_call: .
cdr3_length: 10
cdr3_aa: CSAVGEGAFF
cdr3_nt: TGCAGTGCTGTAGGGGAGGGGGCTTTCTTT

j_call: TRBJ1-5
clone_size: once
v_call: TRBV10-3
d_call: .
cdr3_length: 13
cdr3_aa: CAISREGDQPQHF
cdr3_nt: TGTGCCATCAGCCGGGAGGGGGATCAGCCCCAGCATTTT

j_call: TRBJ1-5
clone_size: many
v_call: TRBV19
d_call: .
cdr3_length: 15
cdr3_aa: CASSPTLTGNQPQHF
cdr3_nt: TGTGCCAGTAGCCCAACCCTAACAGGCAATCAGCCCCAGCATTTT